This T cell receptor beta chain was retrieved from a study of blood T cell repertoires in COVID-19. Study overall: Whether acute or convalescent, the COVID-19 samples came from the United States, Italy and Spain. Sources were T cells, B-cell-depleted T cells, or PBMCs; the material itself was cDNA or gDNA.

This clone was found a few times. CDR1 and CDR2 from the germline V gene are SGHDT and YYEEEE. The V end was cut by 4 bases, the J end by 4 bases, with 15 bases between. The CDR3 length is 14 residues. Per the original methods: How many nucleated cells were present was estimated from reference gene primer amplification. TCRdb keeps only in-frame clones here, not all; method: immunoSEQ multiplex PCR. The V and J calls and clone size are taken from that table; D and trimming were inferred from the DNA. The data show 55,000 to 80,000 clones, 74% seen once. Sequencing was performed on peripheral blood. V and J are TRBV5-6 and TRBJ2-7, with a tentative D call TRBD1 (8 bases). The clonotype was recovered from a woman aged 80 or older with acute or convalescent COVID-19. DNA of the CDR3: TGTGCCAGCAGCAGCGGGACAGGCCTTTACGAGCAGTACTTC. Translated: CASSSGTGLYEQYF.